This T cell receptor beta chain comes out of a study of T cell responses to AZD1222 COVID-19 vaccine. A note on this clone: The antigen is not known.

Generated by immunoSEQ multiplex PCR, the TCRdb table keeps only in-frame clones and is missing some. Of around 99,000 clones listed, around nine tenths are singletons. The study's findings and limits: Baseline serology detected seropositivity in only 6 or 7 AZD1222 recipients.

Sequenced here: peripheral blood, sampled on day 0 of AZD1222 vaccination. The source is an adult in good health.

The CDR3 is CASSLQGATNEKLFF. CDR3 sequence (DNA): TGTGCCAGCAGCTTACAGGGGGCGACTAATGAAAAACTGTTTTTT. The chain uses TRBV7-9 and TRBJ1-4; 8 bases agree with TRBD1. There are 15 residues in the CDR3. Germline V gene lookup returns CDR1 SEHNR and CDR2 FQNEAQ (reference sequence). The junction had 1 base not matched to a gene; V was cut back by 2 bases and J by 2 bases.